The rows below give T cell receptor beta chains drawn from one sample of a study of blood T cell repertoires in COVID-19. The assay was immunoSEQ multiplex PCR, and TCRdb's table has in-frame clones only and misses some. Of around 80,000 clones in the sample, approximately 80% are singletons; the top ten hold about 9%. The sequencing sample was made of peripheral blood. These receptors were obtained from a human donor in a cohort sampled during active COVID-19. Both conserved end residues are part of each CDR3. The order of the fields is D gene, clone size, J gene, V gene, CDR3 DNA, CDR3 protein. A D gene is named only where the DNA matches it firmly. Expanded clones get a size class; other rows say once, few or many, or leave the size out.

TRBD1,.,TRBJ1-6,TRBV7-9,TGTGCCAGCGGGACAGGGGGTGGGTCACCCCTCCACTTT,CASGTGGGSPLHF
.,.,TRBJ2-7,TRBV30,TGTGCCTGGAGTATCCCTTGGGGTAGCGGAACCTACGAGCAGTACTTC,CAWSIPWGSGTYEQYF
TRBD2,.,TRBJ2-3,TRBV5-4,TGTGCCAGCAGGGAGGTGGCGGGGGGGCTTGGCACAGATACGCAGTATTTT,CASREVAGGLGTDTQYF
.,.,TRBJ2-7,TRBV18,TGTGCCAGCTCACCGATGATGGGGGCGGGTGAGCAGTACTTC,CASSPMMGAGEQYF
TRBD1,.,TRBJ1-2,TRBV27,TGTGCCAGCAGTTTACGGGGGCAGGGGGCCGCCTATGGCTACACCTTC,CASSLRGQGAAYGYTF
.,.,TRBJ1-2,TRBV13,TGTGCCAGCAGCTTAGGAATGGCAGGGGAAAGTGGCTACACCTTC,CASSLGMAGESGYTF
TRBD2,few,TRBJ2-7,TRBV28,TGTGCCAGCAGTTTAAGGCGGGAGTCGTACGAGCAGTACTTC,CASSLRRESYEQYF
TRBD2,.,TRBJ2-7,TRBV19,TGTGCCAGTAGTCCGCGGACTAGCGGGAGGGTAAGCGAGCAGTACTTC,CASSPRTSGRVSEQYF
.,.,TRBJ1-1,TRBV12-3/TRBV12-4,TGTGCCAGCAGTTTGGGCCTCACTGAAGCTTTCTTT,CASSLGLTEAFF
.,.,TRBJ1-3,TRBV7-9,TGTGCCAGCAGCTATCGGGACACCGGCTCTGGAAACACCATATATTTT,CASSYRDTGSGNTIYF
.,.,TRBJ2-5,TRBV6-5,TGTGCCAGCAGTAAGAGGGCGCTCCAAGAGACCCAGTACTTC,CASSKRALQETQYF
.,.,TRBJ2-1,TRBV12-3/TRBV12-4,TGTGCCAGCAGTTTATGGCAGAACAATGAGCAGTTCTTC,CASSLWQNNEQFF
TRBD1,once,TRBJ2-7,TRBV5-5,TGTGCCAGCAGCTTGGCGGGACAGGGGTGGTCCTACGAGCAGTACTTC,CASSLAGQGWSYEQYF
TRBD2,.,TRBJ2-7,TRBV28,TGTGCCAGCAGTTCTATCTCCCTAGCGGGGTTGGGCTACGAGCAGTACTTC,CASSSISLAGLGYEQYF
TRBD2,.,TRBJ2-1,TRBV5-3,TGTGCCAGAAGCTTCTTTACGGCGGGAGTTTGTGAGCAGTTCTTC,CARSFFTAGVCEQFF
.,.,TRBJ2-5,TRBV7-2,TGTGCCAGCAGCTTAGGAGTGGGAGTAGGAGAGACCCAGTACTTC,CASSLGVGVGETQYF
TRBD1,.,TRBJ2-1,TRBV30,TGTGCCTGGAGTGTAGCGGGACAGGGCTGGTTCTTC,CAWSVAGQGWFF
.,.,TRBJ2-1,TRBV7-9,TGTGCCAGCAGTTTAGTTCAGGGATCGAACAATGAGCAGTTCTTC,CASSLVQGSNNEQFF
TRBD1,.,TRBJ1-5,TRBV6-2/TRBV6-3,TGTGCCAGCAGTTACTCGGGGGGTGCGGGACAGATCCAGCCCCAGCATTTT,CASSYSGGAGQIQPQHF
.,.,TRBJ2-2,TRBV7-8,TGTGCCAGCAGCCCAGTGGCAGGGTCAAACACCGGGGAGCTGTTTTTT,CASSPVAGSNTGELFF
TRBD1,.,TRBJ2-3,TRBV6-5,TGTGCCAGCAGTTACAGGGGGCCAGCGAAAGATACGCAGTATTTT,CASSYRGPAKDTQYF
.,.,TRBJ1-4,TRBV12-3/TRBV12-4,TGTGCCAGCAAGGGGGACAAGAATGAAAAACTGTTTTTT,CASKGDKNEKLFF
.,.,TRBJ1-5,TRBV18,TGTGCCAGCTCACCTCAGCCAGGGGCAACGGGAGGGTCCCAGCATTTT,CASSPQPGATGGSQHF
TRBD1,.,TRBJ1-2,TRBV3-1/TRBV3-2,TGTGCCAGCAGCCAAGATGGGTCCAGGGGGTCTGGCTACACCTTC,CASSQDGSRGSGYTF
.,.,TRBJ1-3,TRBV5-6,TGTGCCAGCAGCTTGGAGCGAGGAAACACCATATATTTT,CASSLERGNTIYF
TRBD1,.,TRBJ1-6,TRBV15,TGTGCCACCAGCCCCCGGACAGGGGATGGCTGCCTCTTT,CATSPRTGDGCLF
TRBD2,.,TRBJ2-2,TRBV28,TGTGCCAGCAGTCGTTTCCAGCGGGGGGGCAGGACCGGGGAGCTGTTTTTT,CASSRFQRGGRTGELFF
TRBD2,.,TRBJ2-1,TRBV25-1,TGTGCCAGCAGTGACCCCGGGACTAGGGGAGGGAATGAGCAGTTCTTC,CASSDPGTRGGNEQFF
.,.,TRBJ1-6,TRBV14,TGTGCCAGCAGCCAAGGACAGCGCAGATCCCTCCACTTT,CASSQGQRRSLHF
.,.,TRBJ1-1,TRBV29-1,TGCAGCGTTGATCGTGACAGATTGAACACTGAAGCTTTCTTT,CSVDRDRLNTEAFF
.,.,TRBJ1-5,TRBV3-1/TRBV3-2,TGTGCCAGCAGCCAAGGTCGGGGTGGAAATCAGCCCCAGCATTTT,CASSQGRGGNQPQHF
.,.,TRBJ1-4,TRBV25-1,TGTGCCAGCAGCAAACAGACAACTAATGAAAAACTGTTTTTT,CASSKQTTNEKLFF
TRBD1,.,TRBJ2-1,TRBV19,TGTGCCAGTACCACTGGGGGACAGGGCTGGAATGAGCAGTTCTTC,CASTTGGQGWNEQFF